This TCR beta chain is drawn from a study of T cell responses to AZD1222 COVID-19 vaccine. Study-wide findings and caveats: Mostly white British, mostly female donors; authors suggested clonal diversity may be underestimated. Reportedly, close to half of spike-specific TCRs are directed against unmutated variant regions. The CD4 TCRs associated with vaccination extended across spike and predominated at 160-218 and 743-854.

Sequenced by immunoSEQ multiplex PCR; TCRdb stores in-frame clones only, minus some. The sample yields about 150,000 clones, 89% seen once. There are a few counts of this clone. The antigen is not known. Per the germline V gene, CDR1 is SGHNT and CDR2 is YENEEA. V was trimmed by 5 bases and J by 7 bases, leaving 14 bases between them. This CDR3 comprises 13 residues. The sample consisted of peripheral blood, taken 28 days after the second AZD1222 dose. This chain joins TRBV11-3 and TRBJ1-1; unclear D gene. This clonotype was obtained from an adult who received the AZD1222 COVID-19 vaccine. CDR3 loop: CASSPQWLGEAFF. In DNA, the CDR3 is TGTGCCAGCAGCCCTCAATGGTTGGGTGAAGCTTTCTTT.